These T cell receptor beta chains were read from a single sample in a study of OX40 agonist ivuxolimab in advanced cancers. Sequencing was performed with immunoSEQ multiplex PCR; in TCRdb, only in-frame clones are kept and a portion is missing. Altogether about 58,000 clones are present, approximately 78% being singletons, with the ten largest covering about 0.74%. Specimen: CD4+ or CD8+ T cells sorted from blood, collected in a trial of the OX40 agonist ivuxolimab. These receptors were taken from an adult with an advanced solid tumor such as melanoma, head and neck, liver or kidney cancer. Each CDR3 is given with its conserved first and last residue. The D gene is left open where the match is weak. For some rows the clone size is stated as once, few or many, or as a class when expanded; others skip it.

v_call	j_call	d_call	clone_size	cdr3_nt	cdr3_aa
TRBV6-5	TRBJ1-5	TRBD1	.	TGTGCCAGCAGTATCGACAGGGGAAATCAGCCCCAGCATTTT	CASSIDRGNQPQHF
TRBV19	TRBJ2-1	.	.	TGTGCCAGTAGTATCGCCCGGGGGCTTCGGGATGAGCAGTTCTTC	CASSIARGLRDEQFF
TRBV6-1	TRBJ1-2	.	.	TGTGCCAGCAGTGAAACGTCAGCTAACTATGGCTACACCTTC	CASSETSANYGYTF
TRBV7-9	TRBJ1-1	.	.	TGTGCCAGCAGCCCACGCGACACATTGAACACTGAAGCTTTCTTT	CASSPRDTLNTEAFF
TRBV28	TRBJ1-1	.	.	TGTGCCAGCAGTTTTCGCACGGTAGGGTACACTGAAGCTTTCTTT	CASSFRTVGYTEAFF
TRBV5-1	TRBJ2-2	TRBD2	.	TGCGCCAGCAGCTTGGTAGCGGGGGGTAACACCGGGGAGCTGTTTTTT	CASSLVAGGNTGELFF
TRBV20-1	TRBJ2-1	.	.	TGCAGTGCGATAAGTTACGAGCAGTTCTTC	CSAISYEQFF
TRBV27	TRBJ2-2	.	.	TGTGCCAGCAGTTCACCCCGGGGGGCAGGGGACACCGGGGAGCTGTTTTTT	CASSSPRGAGDTGELFF
TRBV9	TRBJ1-6	TRBD1	.	TGTGCCAGCAGCGGAGGGGACAGGGAGGAGTCACCCCTCCACTTT	CASSGGDREESPLHF
TRBV7-9	TRBJ2-5	TRBD2	.	TGTGCCAGCAGCCTCACTAGCGGGGGCCAAGAGACCCAGTACTTC	CASSLTSGGQETQYF
TRBV6-5	TRBJ2-5	.	.	TGTGCCAGCAGCCCTGGCCTGAACGGAGAGACCCAGTACTTC	CASSPGLNGETQYF
TRBV6-6	TRBJ1-1	.	.	TGTGCCAGCAGTTACGATCGACAGATTGAAGCTTTCTTT	CASSYDRQIEAFF
TRBV7-2	TRBJ2-1	TRBD2	.	TGTGCCAGCAGCCAGACTAGCGGGGGGACCTACAATGAGCAGTTCTTC	CASSQTSGGTYNEQFF
TRBV18	TRBJ2-2	TRBD2	.	TGTGCCAGCTCACCACGCCCGCCTACTAGCGGGGGGGCCGCCGGGGAGCTGTTTTTT	CASSPRPPTSGGAAGELFF
TRBV6-6	TRBJ1-1	.	few	TGTGCCAGCAGTTACGCGAACACTGAAGCTTTCTTT	CASSYANTEAFF
TRBV5-1	TRBJ2-3	TRBD2	many	TGCGCCAGCAGCCGAAGCGGGGGAGTGATGGATACGCAGTATTTT	CASSRSGGVMDTQYF
TRBV2	TRBJ1-2	.	.	TGTGCCAGCAGTGAAAATCTGGGGCTCTATGGCTACACCTTC	CASSENLGLYGYTF
TRBV4-2	TRBJ1-3	.	.	TGTGCCAGCAGCCAAGAACCGGGAACCACACTCTCTGGAAACACCATATATTTT	CASSQEPGTTLSGNTIYF
TRBV28	TRBJ1-1	TRBD1	.	TGTGCCAGCAGTCCACTTAGCCCGGGACAGCACACTGAAGCTTTCTTT	CASSPLSPGQHTEAFF
TRBV7-2	TRBJ2-2	TRBD2	.	TGTGCCAGCAGCTTCCAGCGGGGGGGCCCCGGGGAGCTGTTTTTT	CASSFQRGGPGELFF
TRBV5-1	TRBJ2-7	.	.	TGCGCCAGCAGCTTTTCCGGGGACGACGAGCAGTACTTC	CASSFSGDDEQYF
TRBV14	TRBJ2-7	TRBD1	.	TGTGCCAGCAGCCGCATGGGACAGGGATCCTACGAGCAGTACTTC	CASSRMGQGSYEQYF
TRBV5-4	TRBJ1-6	TRBD1	.	TGTGCCAGCAGCAACGACAGGGGCCAAAATTCACCCCTCCACTTT	CASSNDRGQNSPLHF
TRBV28	TRBJ1-1	.	.	TGTGCCACCCAGACGAACACTGAAGCTTTCTTT	CATQTNTEAFF
TRBV10-2	TRBJ1-1	TRBD1	once	TGCGCCAGCAGTGAAACAGGGGGCCCTCCGTTAAACACTGAAGCTTTCTTT	CASSETGGPPLNTEAFF
TRBV14	TRBJ2-5	.	.	TGTGCCAGCAGCCGCGGTCTTAAAGAGACCCAGTACTTC	CASSRGLKETQYF
TRBV5-5	TRBJ1-1	.	.	TGTGCCAGCAGCCACCAAAGGAACACTGAAGCTTTCTTT	CASSHQRNTEAFF
TRBV5-1	TRBJ2-7	.	.	TGCGCCAGCAGAAGGGAAGAGAGCTCCTACGAGCAGTACTTC	CASRREESSYEQYF
TRBV6-1	TRBJ2-7	.	.	TGTGCCAGCAGTGAAGTCAGCGTCTACGAGCAGTACTTC	CASSEVSVYEQYF
TRBV29-1	TRBJ2-7	TRBD1	few	TGCAGGGGGGTCTCAAGGACAGGGGGTTCCTACGAGCAGTACTTC	CRGVSRTGGSYEQYF
TRBV9	TRBJ2-6	TRBD2	.	TGTGCCAGCAGCTCCGGGGGAGGGGTTGGGGCCAACGTCCTGACTTTC	CASSSGGGVGANVLTF
TRBV6-1	TRBJ1-2	.	.	TGTGCCAGCAGTGAACCCGGGGTTTACTATGGCTACACCTTC	CASSEPGVYYGYTF
TRBV19	TRBJ2-7	.	.	TGTGCCAGTAGTATAGCCCCGGTGGGAATTATGGGGGAGCAGTACTTC	CASSIAPVGIMGEQYF
TRBV9	TRBJ2-7	.	few	TGTGCCAGCAGCGTAGGATTGGGGCGGTACTACGAGCAGTACTTC	CASSVGLGRYYEQYF
TRBV7-9	TRBJ2-2	TRBD1	.	TGTGCCAGCAGCCCTCTTGACAGGGGCGGGGACACCGGGGAGCTGTTTTTT	CASSPLDRGGDTGELFF
TRBV7-2	TRBJ1-6	.	.	TGTGCCAGCAGCAATTGGGACATGAGCTCCTATAATTCACCCCTCCACTTT	CASSNWDMSSYNSPLHF
TRBV7-8	TRBJ2-5	.	.	TGTGCCAGCAGCTTGGGAAGAAACCAAGAGACCCAGTACTTC	CASSLGRNQETQYF
TRBV14	TRBJ2-2	.	.	TGTGCCAGCAGCCAAGAGTCTCCCAGGAATACCGGGGAGCTGTTTTTT	CASSQESPRNTGELFF
TRBV7-8	TRBJ2-1	.	.	.	CASSLTLWQFF
TRBV5-1	TRBJ1-6	TRBD1	.	TGCGCCAGCAGCTTCGTGGAGGGGACAGGGGATTCACCCCTCCACTTT	CASSFVEGTGDSPLHF
TRBV5-6	TRBJ1-5	.	.	TGTGCCAGCAGCTTGTCCAGGGAATTCCATCAGCCCCAGCATTTT	CASSLSREFHQPQHF
TRBV25-1	TRBJ2-1	TRBD2	.	TGTGCCAGCAACCACCCAGCGGGGGGGCTTTTGGACAATGAGCAGTTCTTC	CASNHPAGGLLDNEQFF
TRBV28	TRBJ2-7	.	.	TGTGCCAGCATCTCCGGCGGGGGCTACTCCTACGAGCAGTACTTC	CASISGGGYSYEQYF
TRBV6-1	TRBJ1-5	TRBD1	.	TGTGCCAGCAGTTCTTCAGGGGGCAGCCAGCCCCAGCATTTT	CASSSSGGSQPQHF
TRBV2	TRBJ2-7	TRBD1	.	TGTGCCAGCAGTATGACAGGGTCACCCTACGAGCAGTACTTC	CASSMTGSPYEQYF
TRBV6-1	TRBJ1-5	.	.	TGTGCCAGCAGTGAAGGCAGGGTTTTGGGCAATCAGCCCCAGCATTTT	CASSEGRVLGNQPQHF
TRBV7-8	TRBJ2-7	.	.	TGTGCCAGCAGCATATCAGGGAAAATGGGATCCTACGAGCAGTACTTC	CASSISGKMGSYEQYF
TRBV5-1	TRBJ2-5	.	.	TGCGCCAGCAGCTTGGTTGGGGGATCTGGTGAGACCCAGTACTTC	CASSLVGGSGETQYF
TRBV5-1	TRBJ1-2	.	few	TGCGCCAGCAGCACCGATGGACAGACCAACTATGGCTACACCTTC	CASSTDGQTNYGYTF
TRBV7-8	TRBJ2-7	.	.	TGTGCCAGCAGCTTAGCCGCCTACGAGCAGTACTTC	CASSLAAYEQYF
TRBV19	TRBJ2-1	.	.	TGTGCCAGTACCCCCCACTCCTACAATGAGCAGTTCTTC	CASTPHSYNEQFF
TRBV7-7	TRBJ2-5	.	.	TGTGCCAGCAGCTTAGATTCTGGGGAACCCAAAAACTTC	CASSLDSGEPKNF
TRBV7-8	TRBJ2-5	.	few	TGTGCCAGCAGCTTCTCCAATCTGGGGGAGACCCAGTACTTC	CASSFSNLGETQYF
TRBV5-1	TRBJ1-3	TRBD1	.	TGCGCCAGCAGCTTATCCGGGACAGGGACATTTGGAAACACCATATATTTT	CASSLSGTGTFGNTIYF
TRBV7-9	TRBJ2-5	.	.	TGTGCCAGCAGCTTAGCGGAGACAGTCCAAGAGACCCAGTACTTC	CASSLAETVQETQYF
TRBV19	TRBJ2-7	.	once	TGTGCCAGTAGTATAAGGGCCACCTACGAGCAGTACTTC	CASSIRATYEQYF